This T cell receptor (beta chain) was sequenced during a study of T cells in women clearing cervical HPV infection (dated by TCRdb to the late 2010s). General notes on the study: Cases were 20 to 25 women with histologically confirmed HPV16-related CIN3 or worse, including a couple of invasive cancers. The roughly 25 controls were women who cleared a single incident HPV16 infection within 12 months without developing precancer or cancer. Case blood was taken at the visit when the lesion was first identified, whereas control blood was taken when infection was no longer detected. Cases were matched to controls by age within five years and by the year the sample was collected. An exploratory proof-of-principle case-control study, nested within the Guanacaste HPV Natural History Study in Costa Rica, was conducted to compare TCR repertoires across cervical HPV16 outcomes. For cases, the median interval between lesion detection and blood sampling was about 140 days, with an interquartile range of roughly 85 to 210 days. A median age of around 35 years was observed in cases versus under 40 in controls, and no significant differences in baseline characteristics were found. Because only a few women had HLA typing data, the possibility that HLA type acted as a confounder could not be ruled out. As quality controls, five blinded duplicates were added to each group, bringing the total to 60 or so samples made up of 50 or so participants and approximately ten replicates. In the parent cohort, around 9,800 women aged 18 or older were enrolled in Guanacaste, Costa Rica, during about 1993 to 1995 and then followed for less than 8 years. What the work shows at the level of the full study, not this receptor alone: The cross-sectional design could not show whether the associations came before the infection or were a result of it, and neither effector/memory subsets nor HPV-specific T cells were isolated. Because the number of T cells in each sample was unknown, differences in richness could reflect differing T-cell content rather than repertoire biology. Cases had lower TRBV6-7 relative abundance than controls (about 0.1% versus 0.15%; Bonferroni P = 0.0008). Cases were distinguished from controls with an estimated AUC of roughly 0.82 by random forest classifiers combining richness and V gene abundances. TCR repertoire richness was significantly higher in CIN3+ cases than in controls across sequencing depths, while evenness did not differ.

Every participant had a single incident cervical HPV16 infection, and women with prevalent HPV16 infections were excluded. Cervical HPV DNA was detected by MY09/MY11 PCR and genotyped by dot-blot hybridization. More than 14 mL of heparinized blood were centrifuged, and the buffy coat was split into aliquots, frozen at -30 degrees C, and then kept at -80 degrees C. Genomic DNA was extracted from buffy coat specimens using QIAGEN kits. Sequences SNHLY (CDR1) and FYNNEI (CDR2) are obtained from the germline V gene. The CDR3, from cysteine to phenylalanine, totals 11 residues. The DNA shown is the part of the CDR3 that was read: 24 bases, in frame from base 1. Cut back by 8 bases and 5 bases, the V and J ends lie 10 bases apart. TCR beta CDR3 regions were amplified by multiplex PCR using the immunoSEQ assay from an average of approximately 1,200 ng genomic DNA per sample. To correct primer bias, the assay used a complete synthetic TCR repertoire to set an amplification baseline. Amplicons were sequenced on the Illumina platform. In the authors' own workflow: Sequences were error-corrected by clustering with frequency ratios and a modified nearest-neighbor algorithm, then analyzed in the immunoSEQ Analyzer with IMGT gene definitions. At each rarefaction depth, TCR richness and evenness were averaged across 20 rarefaction repeats, and any sample with fewer sequences than the depth was left out. Relative abundances of V, D and J genes were compared between groups using Wilcoxon rank sum tests, with FDR correction applied. In the blinded duplicates, the intraclass correlation was approximately 96% for TCR richness and averaged around 78% across over 65 gene segments. Not all clones reach the TCRdb copy of this immuneACCESS table, which keeps in-frame sequences only. Checked studies attribute under half of the gap to unresolved V genes and leave the rest unexplained. V, J and clone size derive from that table, while D and trimming were established from the DNA sequence. This sample's table carries about 20,000 clones. The ten largest clones add up to roughly 4.7% of the sample.

As concerns this clone: Which antigen it targets is not known. The CDR3 end lies 3 residues beyond the end of the read and is filled in from the germline J gene.

The rearranged chain carries TRBV2 and TRBJ2-7; possibly the D gene is TRBD1, per 6 matching bases. Sequenced input: blood buffy coat. The clonotype was recovered from a woman between 18 and 69 years old with a cervical HPV16 infection that either progressed to CIN3+ or cleared (not recorded which). The CDR3 region reads CASAGVDEQYF. The CDR3 DNA, read in part, is TGTGCCAGCGCAGGGGTGGACGAG.